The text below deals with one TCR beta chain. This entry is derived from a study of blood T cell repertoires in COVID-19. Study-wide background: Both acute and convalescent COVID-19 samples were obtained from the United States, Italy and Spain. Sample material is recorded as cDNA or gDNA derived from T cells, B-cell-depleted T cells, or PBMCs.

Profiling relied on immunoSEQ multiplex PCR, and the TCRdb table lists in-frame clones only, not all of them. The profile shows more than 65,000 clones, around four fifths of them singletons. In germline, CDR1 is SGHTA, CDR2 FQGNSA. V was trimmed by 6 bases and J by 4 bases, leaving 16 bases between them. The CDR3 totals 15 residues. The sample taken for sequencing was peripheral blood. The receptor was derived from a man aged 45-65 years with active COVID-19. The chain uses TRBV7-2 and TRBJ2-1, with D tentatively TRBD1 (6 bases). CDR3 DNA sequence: TGTGCCAGCAGTTCGTATACAGGGATTTACAATGAGCAGTTCTTC. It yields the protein CASSSYTGIYNEQFF.